A selection of T cell receptor beta chains follows, all from one sample in a study of technical replicates of blood from a few donors. The method was immunoSEQ multiplex PCR; TCRdb's version includes in-frame clones alone and lacks a portion of them. The sample consists of 70,000 or so clones, about 90% of them appearing once. The sample consisted of PBMCs. The source of these receptors is a human donor in good health. Some clones in this sample may be carry-over from other donors' samples. Both conserved end residues are part of each CDR3. Fields, in order: clone size, J gene, V gene, D gene, CDR3 DNA, CDR3 protein. The D gene is left open where the match is weak. Rows give clone size only sometimes, using once, few, many, or a class for an expanded clone.

abundance: .; j_gene: TRBJ2-4; v_gene: TRBV19; d_gene: TRBD2; CDR3nt: TGTGCCAGTAGTATAGTTAGCGGGGCCAAAAACATTCAGTACTTC; CDR3aa: CASSIVSGAKNIQYF
abundance: .; j_gene: TRBJ1-2; v_gene: TRBV5-6; d_gene: .; CDR3nt: TGTGCCAGCAGCTTGAGTAGAACTGCTGTATATGGCTACACCTTC; CDR3aa: CASSLSRTAVYGYTF
abundance: .; j_gene: TRBJ2-5; v_gene: TRBV18; d_gene: TRBD1; CDR3nt: TGTGCCAGCTCACCGAGGGGGCTAGAGACCCAGTACTTC; CDR3aa: CASSPRGLETQYF
abundance: .; j_gene: TRBJ2-1; v_gene: TRBV7-2; d_gene: .; CDR3nt: TGTGCCAGCAGCTTCGCGGTGAATGAGCAGTTCTTC; CDR3aa: CASSFAVNEQFF
abundance: .; j_gene: TRBJ1-1; v_gene: TRBV25-1; d_gene: .; CDR3nt: TGTGCCAGCAGTGAATCGGAGCTGGGCACTGAAGCTTTCTTT; CDR3aa: CASSESELGTEAFF
abundance: .; j_gene: TRBJ2-3; v_gene: TRBV7-3; d_gene: .; CDR3nt: TGTGCCAGCACCCTAATGGGACTTAACACAGATACGCAGTATTTT; CDR3aa: CASTLMGLNTDTQYF
abundance: .; j_gene: TRBJ1-2; v_gene: TRBV19; d_gene: .; CDR3nt: TGTGCCAGTAGTATCTTGCGTCACTATGGCTACACCTTC; CDR3aa: CASSILRHYGYTF
abundance: once; j_gene: TRBJ2-7; v_gene: TRBV11-3; d_gene: TRBD2; CDR3nt: TGTGCCAGCAGCTTAGGGGGGGCTAGCGGGAGCTACGAGCAGTACTTC; CDR3aa: CASSLGGASGSYEQYF
abundance: once; j_gene: TRBJ2-5; v_gene: TRBV9; d_gene: TRBD2; CDR3nt: TGTGCCAGCAGCGTAGGAAGCGGGAGGGCCCAGGAGACCCAGTACTTC; CDR3aa: CASSVGSGRAQETQYF
abundance: .; j_gene: TRBJ2-2; v_gene: TRBV5-1; d_gene: TRBD2; CDR3nt: TGCGCCACCACTGGACTAGCGGGATCCGGGGAGCTGTTTTTT; CDR3aa: CATTGLAGSGELFF
abundance: once; j_gene: TRBJ2-3; v_gene: TRBV7-9; d_gene: TRBD2; CDR3nt: TGTGCCAGCAGCTCTCCGGGGACTAGCGGCGGGTTTAGCACAGATACGCAGTATTTT; CDR3aa: CASSSPGTSGGFSTDTQYF
abundance: .; j_gene: TRBJ1-1; v_gene: TRBV4-3; d_gene: TRBD1; CDR3nt: TGCGCCAGCAGCCGAAAAGGGACAGGGGGCGCGGCTGAAGCTTTCTTT; CDR3aa: CASSRKGTGGAAEAFF
abundance: .; j_gene: TRBJ2-7; v_gene: TRBV5-6; d_gene: .; CDR3nt: TGTGCCAGCAGCTTCCGGGGTTCCTACGAGCAGTACTTC; CDR3aa: CASSFRGSYEQYF
abundance: .; j_gene: TRBJ2-1; v_gene: TRBV7-3; d_gene: .; CDR3nt: TGTGCCAGCAGCTCCCCGGGGGTCGGTGAGCAGTTCTTC; CDR3aa: CASSSPGVGEQFF
abundance: .; j_gene: TRBJ2-7; v_gene: TRBV6-1; d_gene: TRBD1; CDR3nt: TGTGCCAGCAGTAAGGGGACAGACTACGAGCAGTACTTC; CDR3aa: CASSKGTDYEQYF
abundance: .; j_gene: TRBJ1-6; v_gene: TRBV18; d_gene: .; CDR3nt: TGTGCCAGCTCACCAGACAGGCTCGATTCACCCCTCCACTTT; CDR3aa: CASSPDRLDSPLHF
abundance: once; j_gene: TRBJ2-3; v_gene: TRBV9; d_gene: .; CDR3nt: TGTGCCAGCAGCGTAGGGGTGGGGGCCAGCACAGATACGCAGTATTTT; CDR3aa: CASSVGVGASTDTQYF
abundance: .; j_gene: TRBJ2-5; v_gene: TRBV7-9; d_gene: .; CDR3nt: TGTGCCAGCAGCTTACCGTCAGGGGGGTACCAAGAGACCCAGTACTTC; CDR3aa: CASSLPSGGYQETQYF